Sequencing of this TCR beta chain was carried out in a study of blood T cell repertoires in COVID-19. Enrollment of patients from Seattle took place during active infection, with longitudinal follow-up. Method: immunoSEQ multiplex PCR; TCRdb's copy keeps in-frame clones and lacks some. In the table there are about 160,000 clones, approximately 79% of which are singletons. Input material: peripheral blood. The receptor was derived from a woman between 40 and 50 years old with COVID-19, enrolled during active disease.

The CDR3 DNA is TGTGCCAGCAGTTTGAACAGGGTGGGAGGCTACACCTTC. It is translated as CASSLNRVGGYTF. The chain combines TRBV12-3 or TRBV12-4 with TRBJ1-2, with D tentatively TRBD1 (6 bases). This CDR3 region has 13 residues. V shed 3 bases and J shed 8 bases, with 13 bases lying between them.